This T cell receptor (beta chain) was documented in a study of blood T cell repertoires in COVID-19. TCRdb's table, derived via immunoSEQ multiplex PCR, lists solely in-frame clones and lacks some. Among some 76,000 clones listed, approximately 89% were seen once. The CDR3 has 17 amino acids. Germline V gene lookup returns CDR1 DFQATT and CDR2 SNEGSKA (reference sequence). Trimming removed 3 bases from V and 0 bases from J, with 18 bases in between. In this sample, this clone turned up once. The chain has TRBV20-1 and TRBJ1-5; D might be TRBD1 (5 bases). The sequenced material came from peripheral blood. The sequence came from a human donor in a cohort sampled during active COVID-19. The CDR3 DNA reads TGCAGTGCTAGTCCCGGGAGGGGCTTTTATAGCAATCAGCCCCAGCATTTT. Its protein is CSASPGRGFYSNQPQHF.